This TCR beta chain was sequenced during a study of cytomegalovirus exposure and HLA in healthy donors. The PCR contained 60 Vbeta and 13 Jbeta primers. Produced via immunoSEQ multiplex PCR; TCRdb's table is partial and in-frame only. In the table there are about 110,000 clones, about 75% of which are singletons. From germline, CDR1 is SGHTA and CDR2 FQGTGA. The J segment lost 1 base and the V segment lost 0 bases, leaving 3 bases of the junction unmatched. The CDR3 has 17 residues. As concerns this clone: The antigen is undetermined.

Overall study results and limits: In a later analysis, compared with equally common non-associated chains, HLA-associated beta chains were more expanded.

The sequenced material came from PBMCs. The receptor was isolated from a man aged 40-55 years in good health and CMV-seronegative. The gene calls are TRBV7-3 and TRBJ2-3, with 11 bases lining up with TRBD2. In DNA, the CDR3 is TGTGCCAGCAGCTTAACTAGCGGGGGGGGAGGCACAGATACGCAGTATTTT. Translating gives CASSLTSGGGGTDTQYF.